This T cell receptor (beta chain) was recovered during a study of blood T cell repertoires in COVID-19. Study-level background: The analysed material was cDNA or gDNA that came from T cells, B-cell-depleted T cells, or PBMCs.

Only in-frame clones appear in the TCRdb table, and some are missing; sequencing was by immunoSEQ multiplex PCR. The table has around 130,000 clones, 85% to 90% seen once; the top ten hold less than 6.5%. This CDR3 spans 15 amino acids. The ends were cut back, 0 bases at V and 2 bases at J, with 13 bases in the middle. In germline, CDR1 is GTSNPN, CDR2 SVGIG (reference sequence). V is TRBV30 and J is TRBJ1-2, with D possibly matching TRBD1 (6 bases). The sequence was collected from a human donor in a cohort sampled during active COVID-19. The sequencing input was peripheral blood. CDR3 DNA: TGTGCCTGGAGTGTTCGGGGGGGCCTGAACTATGGCTACACCTTC. It codes for CAWSVRGGLNYGYTF.